This entry lists 8 T cell receptor beta chains sequenced from one sample in a study of cytomegalovirus exposure and HLA in healthy donors. Profiled with immunoSEQ multiplex PCR; TCRdb holds only in-frame clones, not every one. The sample holds roughly 130,000 clones, approximately 84% seen once. Sequencing was done on a sample of PBMCs. The receptors come from a woman aged 25 to 39 in good health and CMV-seronegative.

The rearrangement uses TRBV4-2 and TRBJ1-1, with 10 bases lining up with TRBD1. With V trimmed by 4 bases and J by 4 bases, 12 bases remained unmatched. The CDR3 totals 17 residues. The germline CDR1 and CDR2 sequences are LGHNA and YNFKEQ. The CDR3 reads CASSRRDRGRISTEAFF. CDR3 DNA: TGTGCCAGCAGCCGTAGAGACAGGGGGCGGATCAGCACTGAAGCTTTCTTT.

This clone has a count of ten or more. The rearrangement links TRBV27 to TRBJ1-2, with 9 positions matching TRBD1. Per germline, CDR1 MNHEY and CDR2 SMNVEV (reference sequence). The ends lost 4 bases at V and 4 bases at J; junction bases unmatched: 7. The CDR3 is made up of 15 amino acids. The CDR3 sequence is CASSYGGDRAYGYTF. The CDR3 region has the DNA TGTGCCAGCAGTTATGGTGGGGACAGGGCCTATGGCTACACCTTC.

Comments on this clone: At the DNA level, this CDR3 is encoded by other sequences in the same sample as well. V usage is TRBV11-2 and J usage is TRBJ1-2; 9 bases line up with TRBD1. V dropped 3 bases and J dropped 2; count of bases not matched to a gene: 1. CDR1 is SGHAT and CDR2 is FQNNGV in the germline V gene. The CDR3 is 14 amino acids. The CDR3 protein is CASSLGTGNYGYTF. CDR3 DNA sequence: TGTGCCAGCAGCTTGGGGACAGGGAACTATGGCTACACCTTC.

The chain carries TRBV7-3 and TRBJ2-3, with 7 bases identical to TRBD2. Looked up from germline, CDR1 is SGHTA and CDR2 is FQGTGA. J lost 6 bases, V lost 5 bases, and 5 bases had no gene match. This CDR3 has 13 residues. CDR3 sequence: CASSNPGGDTQYF. The CDR3 DNA reads TGTGCCAGCAGCAACCCGGGGGGTGATACGCAGTATTTT. The full variable domain, with the rest looked up from reference TRBV7-3 and TRBJ2-3, is GAGVSQTPSNKVTEKGKYVELRCDPISGHTALYWYRQSLGQGPEFLIYFQGTGAADDSGLPNDRFFAVRPEGSVSTLKIQRTERGDSAVYLCASSNPGGDTQYFGPGTRLTVL.

J is TRBJ2-7 and V is TRBV4-1; TRBD2 might be the D (6 bases). The CDR3 is 14 amino acids. Trimming stripped 2 bases from V and 5 bases from J, with 13 bases between. Germline-derived CDR1 and CDR2 are MGHRA and YSYEKL. The CDR3 is CASSQLPGVHEQYF. The CDR3, as DNA: TGCGCCAGCAGCCAACTCCCGGGGGTCCACGAGCAGTACTTC.

For the CDR3, the DNA is TGCAGCGTACCGCGACTAGCCCGAGGCGATGAGCAGTTCTTC. This gives the protein CSVPRLARGDEQFF. The chain recombines TRBV29-1 with TRBJ2-1, with 7 bases aligning to TRBD2. J lost 8 bases, V lost 6 bases, and 13 bases had no gene match. The CDR3 is 14 residues long. Germline CDR1 is SQVTM and CDR2 is ANQGSEA.

There are a few counts of this clone. The chain couples TRBV5-4 to TRBJ2-5; tentative D call: TRBD2 (6 bases). The CDR3 is 19 amino acids. V was clipped by 0 bases and J by 5 bases, with 26 bases between them. The germline V gene has CDR1 SGHNT and CDR2 YYREEE (reference sequence). CDR3 in amino acids: CASSLGVATSSTRRETQYF. CDR3 nucleotide sequence: TGTGCCAGCAGCTTGGGGGTTGCGACTAGTTCAACTCGGCGGGAGACCCAGTACTTC.

The V and J genes are TRBV6-5 and TRBJ1-1, with TRBD1 identical over 7 bases. J was trimmed by 0 bases and V by 2 bases; bases with no gene match: 3. This CDR3 has 15 amino acids. Germline lookup yields CDR1 MNHEY and CDR2 SVGAGI. CDR3 in DNA: TGTGCCAGCAGTTACGGCGGACAGGTGAACACTGAAGCTTTCTTT. Its translation is CASSYGGQVNTEAFF.